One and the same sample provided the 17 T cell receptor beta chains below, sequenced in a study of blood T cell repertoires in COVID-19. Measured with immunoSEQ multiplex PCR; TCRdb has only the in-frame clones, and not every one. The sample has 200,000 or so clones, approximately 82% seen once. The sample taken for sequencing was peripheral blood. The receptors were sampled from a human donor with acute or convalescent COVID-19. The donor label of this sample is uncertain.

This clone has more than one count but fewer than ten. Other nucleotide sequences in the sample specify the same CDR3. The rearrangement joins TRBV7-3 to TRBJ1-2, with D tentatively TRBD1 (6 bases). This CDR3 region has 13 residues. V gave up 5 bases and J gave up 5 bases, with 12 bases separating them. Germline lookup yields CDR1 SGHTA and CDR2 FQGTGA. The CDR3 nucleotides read TGTGCCAGCAGCCCTCAGGGGCGTTATGGCTACACCTTC. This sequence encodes CASSPQGRYGYTF.

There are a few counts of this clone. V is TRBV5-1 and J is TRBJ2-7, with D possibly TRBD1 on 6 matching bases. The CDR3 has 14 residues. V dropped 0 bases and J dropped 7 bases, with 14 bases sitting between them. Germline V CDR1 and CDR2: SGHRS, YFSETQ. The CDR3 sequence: CASSLGQVPWEQYF. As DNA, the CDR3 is TGCGCCAGCAGCTTGGGACAGGTCCCTTGGGAGCAGTACTTC.

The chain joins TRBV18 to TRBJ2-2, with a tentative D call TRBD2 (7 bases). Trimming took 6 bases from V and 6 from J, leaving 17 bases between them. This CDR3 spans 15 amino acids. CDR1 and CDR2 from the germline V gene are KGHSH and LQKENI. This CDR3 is CASSLLAGASGELFF. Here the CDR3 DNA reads TGTGCCAGCTCCCTGTTGGCGGGGGCGTCCGGGGAGCTGTTTTTT.

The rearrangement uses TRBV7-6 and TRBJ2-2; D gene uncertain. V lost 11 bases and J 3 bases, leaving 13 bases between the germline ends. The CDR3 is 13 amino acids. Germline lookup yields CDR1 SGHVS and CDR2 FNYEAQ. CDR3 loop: CASAVADTGELFF. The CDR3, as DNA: TGTGCCTCTGCGGTGGCTGACACCGGGGAGCTGTTTTTT.

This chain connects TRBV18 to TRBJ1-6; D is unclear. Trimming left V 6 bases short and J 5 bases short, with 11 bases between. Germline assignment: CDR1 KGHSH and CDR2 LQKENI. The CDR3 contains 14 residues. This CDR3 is CASSAVVDNSPLHF. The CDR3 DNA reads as TGTGCCAGCTCTGCGGTGGTGGATAATTCACCCCTCCACTTT.

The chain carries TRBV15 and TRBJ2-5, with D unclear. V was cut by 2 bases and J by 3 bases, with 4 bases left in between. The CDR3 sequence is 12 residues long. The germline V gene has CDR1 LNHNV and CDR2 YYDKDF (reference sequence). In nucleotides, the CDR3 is TGTGCCACCAGCAGACAGAAAGAGACCCAGTACTTC. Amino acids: CATSRQKETQYF. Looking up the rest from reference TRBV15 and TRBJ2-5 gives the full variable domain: DAMVIQNPRYQVTQFGKPVTLSCSQTLNHNVMYWYQQKSSQAPKLLFHYYDKDFNNEADTPDNFQSRRPNTSFCFLDIRSPGLGDTAMYLCATSRQKETQYFGPGTRLLVL.

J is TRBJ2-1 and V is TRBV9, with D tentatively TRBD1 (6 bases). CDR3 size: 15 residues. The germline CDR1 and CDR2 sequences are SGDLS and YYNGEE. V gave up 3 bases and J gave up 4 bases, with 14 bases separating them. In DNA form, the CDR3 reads TGTGCCAGCAGCGATCGTCCAGGGGTTTACAATGAGCAGTTCTTC. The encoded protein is CASSDRPGVYNEQFF.

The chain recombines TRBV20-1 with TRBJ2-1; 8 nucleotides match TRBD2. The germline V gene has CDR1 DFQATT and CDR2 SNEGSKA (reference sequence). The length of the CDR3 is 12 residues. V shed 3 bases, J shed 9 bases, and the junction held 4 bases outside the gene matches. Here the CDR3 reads CSASLAGLEQFF. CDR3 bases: TGCAGTGCTAGTTTAGCGGGACTTGAGCAGTTCTTC.

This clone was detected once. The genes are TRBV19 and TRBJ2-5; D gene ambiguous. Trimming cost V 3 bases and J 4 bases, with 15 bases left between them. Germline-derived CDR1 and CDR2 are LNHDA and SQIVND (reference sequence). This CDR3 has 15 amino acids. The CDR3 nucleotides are TGTGCCAGTAGTATTAAAGTTAACAGACGAGAGACCCAGTACTTC. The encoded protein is CASSIKVNRRETQYF.

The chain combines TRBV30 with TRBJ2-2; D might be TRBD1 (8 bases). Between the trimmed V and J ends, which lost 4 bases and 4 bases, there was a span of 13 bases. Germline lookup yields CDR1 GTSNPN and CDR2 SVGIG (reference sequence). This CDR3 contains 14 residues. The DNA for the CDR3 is TGTGCCTGGAAACAGGGGGGGGGCACCGGGGAGCTGTTTTTT. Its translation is CAWKQGGGTGELFF. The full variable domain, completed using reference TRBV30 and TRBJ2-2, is SQTIHQWPATLVQPVGSPLSLECTVEGTSNPNLYWYRQAAGRGLQLLFYSVGIGQISSEVPQNLSASRPQDRQFILSSKKLLLSDSGFYLCAWKQGGGTGELFFGEGSRLTVL.

The CDR3 reads CASIDRGASYNEQFF. The CDR3 coding sequence is TGTGCCAGCATCGATCGGGGGGCGTCCTACAATGAGCAGTTCTTC. The gene calls are TRBV5-4 and TRBJ2-1, with D perhaps TRBD2 (7 bases). Germline CDR1 SGHNT, CDR2 YYREEE (reference sequence). The length of the CDR3 is 15 residues. Trimming removed 6 bases from V and 1 base from J, with 14 bases in between.

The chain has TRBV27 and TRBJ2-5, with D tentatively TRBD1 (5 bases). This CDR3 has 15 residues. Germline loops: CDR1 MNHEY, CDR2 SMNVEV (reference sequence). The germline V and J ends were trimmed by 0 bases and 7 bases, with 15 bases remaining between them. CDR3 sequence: CASSLSERARGTQYF. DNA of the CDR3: TGTGCCAGCAGTTTATCCGAAAGGGCTAGGGGGACCCAGTACTTC.

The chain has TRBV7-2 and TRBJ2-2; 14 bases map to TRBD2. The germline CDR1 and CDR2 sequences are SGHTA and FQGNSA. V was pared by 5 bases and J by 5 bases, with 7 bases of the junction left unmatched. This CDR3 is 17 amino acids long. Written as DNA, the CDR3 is TGTGCCAGCAGCCCAGGGACTAGCGGGAGACGAACCGGGGAGCTGTTTTTT. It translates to CASSPGTSGRRTGELFF.

This CDR3 reads CASSYSIQVLNGYTF. The DNA of the CDR3 is TGTGCCAGCAGTTACTCGATTCAGGTCTTGAATGGCTACACCTTC. This rearrangement joins TRBV6-5 to TRBJ1-2; the D is unclear. The CDR3 length is 15 residues. Between the trimmed V and J ends, which lost 0 bases and 6 bases, there was a span of 14 bases. Germline lookup yields CDR1 MNHEY and CDR2 SVGAGI.

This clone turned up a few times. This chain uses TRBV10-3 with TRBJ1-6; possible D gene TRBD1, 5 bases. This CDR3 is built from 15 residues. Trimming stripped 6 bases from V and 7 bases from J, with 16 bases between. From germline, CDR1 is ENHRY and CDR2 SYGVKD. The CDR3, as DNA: TGTGCCATCAGATCGGGACTGGGAGGGAATTCACCCCTCCACTTT. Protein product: CAIRSGLGGNSPLHF.

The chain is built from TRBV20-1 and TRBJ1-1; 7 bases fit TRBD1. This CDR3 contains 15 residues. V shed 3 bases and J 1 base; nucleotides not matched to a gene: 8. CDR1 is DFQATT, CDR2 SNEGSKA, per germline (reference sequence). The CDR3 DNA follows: TGCAGTGCTAGTATTGCAGGGGGGCGGAACACTGAAGCTTTCTTT. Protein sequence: CSASIAGGRNTEAFF.

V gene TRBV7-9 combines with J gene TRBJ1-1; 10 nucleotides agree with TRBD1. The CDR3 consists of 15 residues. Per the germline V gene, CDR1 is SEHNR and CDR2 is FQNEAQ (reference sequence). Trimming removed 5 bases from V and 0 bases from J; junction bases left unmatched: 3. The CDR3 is CASSTTGGMNTEAFF. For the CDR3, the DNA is TGTGCCAGCAGCACGACAGGGGGCATGAACACTGAAGCTTTCTTT.